These T cell receptor beta chains were read from a single sample in a study of shared clonotypes between healthy human individuals. Generated by immunoSEQ multiplex PCR, the TCRdb table keeps only in-frame clones and is missing some. The sample shows 450,000 to 500,000 clones, about 84% of them seen only once. The sequenced sample was PBMCs. Every receptor here comes from a woman in her thirties or forties in good health. Some clones in this sample may be carry-over from other donors' samples. Both conserved end residues are part of each CDR3. A D gene is named only where the DNA matches it firmly. The size field is filled for only some rows; it gives once, few, many or a size class.

NA,TRBJ1-5,13,TRBV19,TRBD1,CASSRDRDQPQHF,TGTGCCAGTAGCCGGGACAGAGATCAGCCCCAGCATTTT
NA,TRBJ2-1,11,TRBV30,NA,CAWSVLDGQFF,TGTGCCTGGAGTGTTTTGGACGGGCAGTTCTTC
NA,TRBJ2-7,15,TRBV7-9,TRBD1,CASSRRDSRTYEQYF,TGTGCCAGCAGCCGCCGGGACAGCCGAACCTACGAGCAGTACTTC
NA,TRBJ1-5,15,TRBV19,NA,CASSARGRGNQPQHF,TGTGCCAGTAGTGCCAGGGGTAGGGGGAATCAGCCCCAGCATTTT
few,TRBJ2-4,14,TRBV5-1,NA,CASSFGGAKNIQYF,TGCGCCAGCAGCTTCGGAGGGGCCAAAAACATTCAGTACTTC
NA,TRBJ2-2,16,TRBV7-2,NA,CASSLFSQRVTGELFF,TGTGCCAGCAGCTTATTTTCCCAGAGGGTTACCGGGGAGCTGTTTTTT
many,TRBJ1-4,13,TRBV27,NA,CASSLLGSEKLFF,TGTGCCAGCAGTTTGCTCGGGAGTGAAAAACTGTTTTTT
many,TRBJ2-3,14,TRBV27,TRBD1,CASSLTGALDTQYF,TGTGCCAGCAGTCTGACAGGGGCATTAGATACGCAGTATTTT
NA,TRBJ2-1,15,TRBV11-2,TRBD2,CASWGGRSSYNEQFF,TGTGCCAGCTGGGGAGGGAGGAGCTCCTACAATGAGCAGTTCTTC
once,TRBJ2-7,19,TRBV28,NA,CASRPGLRRHTFGSYEQYF,TGTGCCAGCAGGCCGGGGTTGCGTCGACACACATTCGGCTCCTACGAGCAGTACTTC
NA,TRBJ1-1,15,TRBV2,NA,CASSATGIRNTEAFF,TGTGCCAGCAGTGCCACAGGGATACGTAACACTGAAGCTTTCTTT
NA,TRBJ2-1,15,TRBV5-1,NA,CASSFDSSSYNEQFF,TGCGCCAGCAGCTTTGACTCAAGCTCCTACAATGAGCAGTTCTTC